This T cell receptor (beta chain) was sequenced in a study of T cells after yellow fever vaccination. 5'RACE template switching generated TCR cDNA, adding a universal primer site and UMIs. TCRdb itself ran the 5' RACE reads through MiXCR, one entry per CDR3 protein. This table has 500,000 to 550,000 distinct CDR3 sequences, 21% appearing once. The starting material was PBMCs, obtained roughly 20 days after the first yellow fever vaccination. The sequence came from a man aged 18 to 35 who received the YFV17D yellow fever vaccine.

Here the CDR3 reads CSVQGISGGAYEQFF. The CDR3 nucleotides read TGCAGCGTTCAGGGTATTAGCGGGGGGGCCTATGAGCAGTTCTTC. The chain recombines TRBV29-1 with TRBJ2-1, with 11 bases aligning to TRBD2. The CDR3 has 15 amino acids. Germline-derived CDR1 and CDR2 are SQVTM and ANQGSEA. V shed 5 bases, J shed 8 bases, and the junction held 11 bases outside the gene matches.